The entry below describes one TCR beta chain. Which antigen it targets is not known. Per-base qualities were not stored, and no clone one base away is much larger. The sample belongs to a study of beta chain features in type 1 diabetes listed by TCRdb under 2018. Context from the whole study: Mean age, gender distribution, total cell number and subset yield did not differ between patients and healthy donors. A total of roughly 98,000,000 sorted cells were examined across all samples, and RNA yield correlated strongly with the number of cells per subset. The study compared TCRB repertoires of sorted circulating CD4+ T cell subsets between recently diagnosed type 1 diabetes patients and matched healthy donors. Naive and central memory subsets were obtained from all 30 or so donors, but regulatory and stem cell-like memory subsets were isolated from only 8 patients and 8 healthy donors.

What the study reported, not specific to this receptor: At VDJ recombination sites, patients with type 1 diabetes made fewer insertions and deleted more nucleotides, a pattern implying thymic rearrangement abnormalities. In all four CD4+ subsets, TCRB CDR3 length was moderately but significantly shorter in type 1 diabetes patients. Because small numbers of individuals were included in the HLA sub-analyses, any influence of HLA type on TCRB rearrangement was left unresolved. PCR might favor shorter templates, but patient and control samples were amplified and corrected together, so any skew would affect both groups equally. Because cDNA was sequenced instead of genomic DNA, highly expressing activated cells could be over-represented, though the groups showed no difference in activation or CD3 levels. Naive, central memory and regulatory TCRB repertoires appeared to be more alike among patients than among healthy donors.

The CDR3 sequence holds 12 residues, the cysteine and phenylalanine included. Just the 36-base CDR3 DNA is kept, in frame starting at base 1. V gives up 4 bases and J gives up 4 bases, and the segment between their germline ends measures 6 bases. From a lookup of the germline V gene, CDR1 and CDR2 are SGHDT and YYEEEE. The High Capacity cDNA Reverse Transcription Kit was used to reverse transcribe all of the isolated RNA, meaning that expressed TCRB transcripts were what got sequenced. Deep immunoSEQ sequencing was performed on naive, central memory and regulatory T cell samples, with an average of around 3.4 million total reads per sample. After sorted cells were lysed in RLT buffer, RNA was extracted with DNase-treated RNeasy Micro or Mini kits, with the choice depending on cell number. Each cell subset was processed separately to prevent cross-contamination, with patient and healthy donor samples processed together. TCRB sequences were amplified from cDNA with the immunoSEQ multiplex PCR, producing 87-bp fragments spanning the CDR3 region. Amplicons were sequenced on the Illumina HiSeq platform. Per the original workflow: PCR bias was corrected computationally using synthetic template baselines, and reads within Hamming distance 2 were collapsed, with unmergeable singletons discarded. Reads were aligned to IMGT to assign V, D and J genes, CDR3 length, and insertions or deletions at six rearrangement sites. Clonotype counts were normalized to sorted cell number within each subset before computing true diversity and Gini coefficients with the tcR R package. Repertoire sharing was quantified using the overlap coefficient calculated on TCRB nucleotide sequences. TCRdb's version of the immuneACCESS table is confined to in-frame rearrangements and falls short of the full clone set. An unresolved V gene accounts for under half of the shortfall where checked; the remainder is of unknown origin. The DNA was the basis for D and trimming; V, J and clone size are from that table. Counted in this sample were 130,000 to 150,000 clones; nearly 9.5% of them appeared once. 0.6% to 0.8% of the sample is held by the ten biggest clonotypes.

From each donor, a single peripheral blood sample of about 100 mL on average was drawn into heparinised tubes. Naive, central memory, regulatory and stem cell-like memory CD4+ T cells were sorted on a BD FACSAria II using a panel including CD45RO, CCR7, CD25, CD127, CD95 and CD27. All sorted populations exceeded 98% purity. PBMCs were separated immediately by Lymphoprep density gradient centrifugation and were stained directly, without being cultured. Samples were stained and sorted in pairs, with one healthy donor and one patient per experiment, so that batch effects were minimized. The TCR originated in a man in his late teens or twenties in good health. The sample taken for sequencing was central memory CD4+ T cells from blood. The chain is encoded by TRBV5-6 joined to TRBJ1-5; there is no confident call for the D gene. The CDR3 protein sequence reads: CASSLGNQPQHF. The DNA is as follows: TGTGCCAGCAGCCTAGGAAATCAGCCCCAGCATTTT. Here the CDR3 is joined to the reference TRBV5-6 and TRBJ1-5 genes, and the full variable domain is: DAGVTQSPTHLIKTRGQQVTLRCSPKSGHDTVSWYQQALGQGPQFIFQYYEEEERQRGNFPDRFSGHQFPNYSSELNVNALLLGDSALYLCASSLGNQPQHFGDGTRLSIL.